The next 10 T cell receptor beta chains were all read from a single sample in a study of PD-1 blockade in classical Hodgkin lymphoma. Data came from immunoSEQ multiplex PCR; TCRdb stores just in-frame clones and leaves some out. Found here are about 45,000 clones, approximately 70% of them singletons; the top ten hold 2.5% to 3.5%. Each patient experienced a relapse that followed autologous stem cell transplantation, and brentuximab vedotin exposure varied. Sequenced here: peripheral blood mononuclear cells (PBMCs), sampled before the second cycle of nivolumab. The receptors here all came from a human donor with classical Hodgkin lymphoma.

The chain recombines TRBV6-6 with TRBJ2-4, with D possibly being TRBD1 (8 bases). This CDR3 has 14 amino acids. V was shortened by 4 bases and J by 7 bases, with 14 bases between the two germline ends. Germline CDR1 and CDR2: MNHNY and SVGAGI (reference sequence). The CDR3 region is CASSSGQGGNIQYF. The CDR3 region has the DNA TGTGCCAGCAGTTCTGGACAGGGAGGGAACATTCAGTACTTC.

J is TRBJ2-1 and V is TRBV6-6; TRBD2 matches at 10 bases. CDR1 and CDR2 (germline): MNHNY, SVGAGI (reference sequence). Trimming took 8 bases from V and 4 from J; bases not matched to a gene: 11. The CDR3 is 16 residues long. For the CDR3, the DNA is TGTGCCAGCTCCCCACCCCCTAGCGGGGGATACAATGAGCAGTTCTTC. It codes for CASSPPPSGGYNEQFF.

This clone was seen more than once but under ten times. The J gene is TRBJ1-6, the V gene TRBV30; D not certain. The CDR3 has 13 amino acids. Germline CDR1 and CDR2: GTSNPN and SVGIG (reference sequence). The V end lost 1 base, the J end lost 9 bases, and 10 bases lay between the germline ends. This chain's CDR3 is CAWSERAGSPLHF. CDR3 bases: TGTGCCTGGAGTGAACGGGCCGGTTCACCCCTCCACTTT.

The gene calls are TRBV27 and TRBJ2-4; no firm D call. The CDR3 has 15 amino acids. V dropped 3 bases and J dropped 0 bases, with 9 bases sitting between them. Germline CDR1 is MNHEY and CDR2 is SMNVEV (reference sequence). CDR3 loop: CASSLTSLAKNIQYF. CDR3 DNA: TGTGCCAGCAGTTTGACCAGCCTAGCCAAAAACATTCAGTACTTC.

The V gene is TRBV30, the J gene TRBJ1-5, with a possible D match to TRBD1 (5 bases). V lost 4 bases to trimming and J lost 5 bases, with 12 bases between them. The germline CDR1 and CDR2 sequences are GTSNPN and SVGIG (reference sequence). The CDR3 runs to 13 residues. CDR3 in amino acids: CAWKAGRDQPQHF. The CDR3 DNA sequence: TGTGCCTGGAAAGCAGGGAGGGATCAGCCCCAGCATTTT.

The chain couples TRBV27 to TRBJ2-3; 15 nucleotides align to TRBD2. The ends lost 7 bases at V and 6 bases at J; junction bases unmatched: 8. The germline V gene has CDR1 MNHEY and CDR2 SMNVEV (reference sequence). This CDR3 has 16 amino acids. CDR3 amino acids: CASNSDGLAGGDTQYF. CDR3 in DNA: TGTGCCAGCAACAGCGACGGACTAGCGGGGGGGGATACGCAGTATTTT.

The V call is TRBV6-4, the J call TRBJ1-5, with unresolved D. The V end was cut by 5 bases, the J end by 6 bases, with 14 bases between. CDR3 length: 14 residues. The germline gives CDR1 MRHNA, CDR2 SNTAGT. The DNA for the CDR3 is TGTGCCAGCAGTAATGGATCGGGCAGTCAGCCCCAGCATTTT. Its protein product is CASSNGSGSQPQHF.

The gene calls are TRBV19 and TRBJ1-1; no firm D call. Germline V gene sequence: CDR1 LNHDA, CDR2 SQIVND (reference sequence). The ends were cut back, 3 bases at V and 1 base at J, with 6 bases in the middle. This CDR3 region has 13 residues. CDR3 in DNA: TGTGCCAGTAGTATTTTGGGGAACACTGAAGCTTTCTTT. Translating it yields CASSILGNTEAFF.

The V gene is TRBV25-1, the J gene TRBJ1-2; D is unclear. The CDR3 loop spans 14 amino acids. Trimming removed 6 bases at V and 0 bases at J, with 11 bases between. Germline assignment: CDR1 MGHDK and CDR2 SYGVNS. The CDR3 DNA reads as TGTGCCAGCAGCCAGACTGCTACTAACTATGGCTACACCTTC. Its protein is CASSQTATNYGYTF.

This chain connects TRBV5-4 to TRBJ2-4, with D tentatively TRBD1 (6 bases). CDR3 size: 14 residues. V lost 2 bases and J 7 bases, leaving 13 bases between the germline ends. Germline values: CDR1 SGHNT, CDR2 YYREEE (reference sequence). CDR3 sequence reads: CASSFTNRENIQYF. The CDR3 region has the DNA TGTGCCAGCAGCTTTACGAACAGGGAGAACATTCAGTACTTC.